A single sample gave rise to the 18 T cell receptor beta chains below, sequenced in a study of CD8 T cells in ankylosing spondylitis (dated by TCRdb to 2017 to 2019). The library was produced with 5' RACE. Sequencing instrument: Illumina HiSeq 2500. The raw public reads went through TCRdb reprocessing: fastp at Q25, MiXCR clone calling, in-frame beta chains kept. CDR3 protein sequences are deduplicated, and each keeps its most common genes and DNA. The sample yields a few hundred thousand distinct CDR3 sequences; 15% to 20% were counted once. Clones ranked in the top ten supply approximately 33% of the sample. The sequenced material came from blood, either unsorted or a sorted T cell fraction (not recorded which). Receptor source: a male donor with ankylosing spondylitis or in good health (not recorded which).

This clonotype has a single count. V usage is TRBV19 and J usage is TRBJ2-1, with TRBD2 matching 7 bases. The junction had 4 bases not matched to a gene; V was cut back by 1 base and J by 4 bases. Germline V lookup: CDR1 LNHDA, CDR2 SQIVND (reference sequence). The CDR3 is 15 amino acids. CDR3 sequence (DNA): TGTGCCAGTAGTATAGGAGTAGCGGGTTACAATGAGCAGTTCTTC. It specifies CASSIGVAGYNEQFF. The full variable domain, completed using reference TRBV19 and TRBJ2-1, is DGGITQSPKYLFRKEGQNVTLSCEQNLNHDAMYWYRQDPGQGLRLIYYSQIVNDFQKGDIAEGYSVSREKKESFPLTVTSAQKNPTAFYLCASSIGVAGYNEQFFGPGTRLTVL.

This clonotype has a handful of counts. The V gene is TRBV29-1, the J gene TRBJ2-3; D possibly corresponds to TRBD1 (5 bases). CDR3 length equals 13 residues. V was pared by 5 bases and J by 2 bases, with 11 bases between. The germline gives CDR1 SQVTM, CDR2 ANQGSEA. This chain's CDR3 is CSVFRQFTDTQYF. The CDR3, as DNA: TGCAGCGTTTTTAGACAGTTCACAGATACGCAGTATTTT.

The CDR3 sequence is CASSSLNGDTQYF. The CDR3 bases are TGTGCCAGCAGCTCCCTAAATGGAGATACGCAGTATTTT. This chain uses TRBV7-2 with TRBJ2-3; D is ambiguous. This CDR3 has 13 residues. The germline V and J ends were trimmed by 4 bases and 5 bases, with 10 bases remaining between them. The germline gives CDR1 SGHTA, CDR2 FQGNSA.

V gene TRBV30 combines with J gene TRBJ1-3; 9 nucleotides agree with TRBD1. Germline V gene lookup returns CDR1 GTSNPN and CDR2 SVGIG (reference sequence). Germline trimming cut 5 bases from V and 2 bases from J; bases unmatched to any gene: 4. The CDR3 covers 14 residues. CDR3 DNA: TGTGCCTGGGAAGGGACAGGGACTGGAAACACCATATATTTT. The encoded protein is CAWEGTGTGNTIYF.

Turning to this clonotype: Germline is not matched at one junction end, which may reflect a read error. In DNA form, the CDR3 reads TGCTGTGCTAGTAAGGAGCCGTCCGAAAGCTCCTACAATGAGCAGTTCTTC. Amino acids: CCASKEPSESSYNEQFF. The chain recombines TRBV20-1 with TRBJ2-1; no reliable D call. The CDR3 runs to 17 residues. Germline loops: CDR1 DFQATT, CDR2 SNEGSKA (reference sequence).

In DNA, the CDR3 is TGTGCCAGCAGCCCGGGACAGGGTGGGAAGGGGGACTCCTACGAGCAGTACTTC. It is translated as CASSPGQGGKGDSYEQYF. This chain links TRBV11-1 with TRBJ2-7, with 9 bases lining up with TRBD1. The CDR3 sequence is 18 residues long. Unmatched junction bases numbered 14, after V lost 5 bases and J lost 0 bases. CDR1 and CDR2 from the germline V gene are SGHAT and FQDESV (reference sequence).

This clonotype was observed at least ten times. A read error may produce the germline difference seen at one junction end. As DNA, the CDR3 is TGTGCTAGCAGCTTACTGATAGCGAAAGACACCTACGAGCAGTACTTC. Translation: CASSLLIAKDTYEQYF. This chain joins TRBV7-7 and TRBJ2-7; D may be TRBD2 (5 bases). Per the germline V gene, CDR1 is SSHAT and CDR2 is FNYEAQ (reference sequence). The CDR3 length is 16 residues.

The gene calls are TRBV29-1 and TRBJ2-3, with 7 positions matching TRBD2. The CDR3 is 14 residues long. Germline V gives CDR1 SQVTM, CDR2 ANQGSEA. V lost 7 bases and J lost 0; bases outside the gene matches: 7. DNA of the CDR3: TGCAGCGCCCCGGGGACTACTAGCACAGATACGCAGTATTTT. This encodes CSAPGTTSTDTQYF.

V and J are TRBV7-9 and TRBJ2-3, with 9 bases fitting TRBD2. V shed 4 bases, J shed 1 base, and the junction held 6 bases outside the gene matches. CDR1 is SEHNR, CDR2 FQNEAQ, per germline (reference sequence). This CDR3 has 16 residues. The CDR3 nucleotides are TGTGCCAGCAGCTCCCTAGCGGGAAGTGGCACAGATACGCAGTATTTT. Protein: CASSSLAGSGTDTQYF.

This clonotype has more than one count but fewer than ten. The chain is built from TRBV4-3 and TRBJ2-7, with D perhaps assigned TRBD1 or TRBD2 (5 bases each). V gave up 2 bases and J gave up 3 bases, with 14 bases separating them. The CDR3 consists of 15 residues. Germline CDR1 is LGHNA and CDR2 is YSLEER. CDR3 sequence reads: CASSQFRDEGYEQYF. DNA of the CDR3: TGCGCCAGCAGCCAATTCCGGGACGAAGGCTACGAGCAGTACTTC.

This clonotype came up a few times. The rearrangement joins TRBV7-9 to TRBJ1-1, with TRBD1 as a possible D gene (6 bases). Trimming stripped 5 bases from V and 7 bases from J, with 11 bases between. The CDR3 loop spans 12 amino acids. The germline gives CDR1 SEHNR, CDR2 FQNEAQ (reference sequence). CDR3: CASSLGQIEAFF. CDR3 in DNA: TGTGCCAGCAGCCTAGGACAGATTGAAGCTTTCTTT.

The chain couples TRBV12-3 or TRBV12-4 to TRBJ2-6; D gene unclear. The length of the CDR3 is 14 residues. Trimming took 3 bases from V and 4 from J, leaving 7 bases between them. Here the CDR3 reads CASSFEPGANVLTF. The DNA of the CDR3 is TGTGCCAGCAGTTTCGAACCCGGGGCCAACGTCCTGACTTTC.

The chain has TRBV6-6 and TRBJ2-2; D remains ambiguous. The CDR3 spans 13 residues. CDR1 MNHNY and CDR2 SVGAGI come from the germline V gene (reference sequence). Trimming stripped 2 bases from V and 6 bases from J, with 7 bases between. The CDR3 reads CASSYLEPGELFF. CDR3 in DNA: TGTGCCAGCAGTTACCTAGAGCCCGGGGAGCTGTTTTTT.

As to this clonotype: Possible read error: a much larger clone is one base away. This CDR3 reads CASSLGLDLPF. DNA of the CDR3: TGTGCCAGCAGCCTAGGCTTGGACCTCCCCTTT. This chain connects TRBV12-3 or TRBV12-4 to TRBJ1-6; D remains unclear. This CDR3 is 11 amino acids long.

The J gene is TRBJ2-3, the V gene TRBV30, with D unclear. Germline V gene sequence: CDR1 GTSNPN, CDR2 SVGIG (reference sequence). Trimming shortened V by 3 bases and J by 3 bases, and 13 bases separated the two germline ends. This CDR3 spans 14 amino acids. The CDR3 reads CAWRASGHTDTQYF. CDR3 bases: TGTGCCTGGAGGGCCTCCGGGCATACAGATACGCAGTATTTT.

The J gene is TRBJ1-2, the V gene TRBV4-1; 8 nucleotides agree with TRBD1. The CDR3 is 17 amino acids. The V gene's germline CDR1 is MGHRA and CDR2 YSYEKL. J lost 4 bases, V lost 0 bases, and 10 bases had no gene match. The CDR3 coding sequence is TGCGCCAGCAGCCAAGATAGTATAGACAGGGGATTCTATGGCTACACCTTC. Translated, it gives CASSQDSIDRGFYGYTF.

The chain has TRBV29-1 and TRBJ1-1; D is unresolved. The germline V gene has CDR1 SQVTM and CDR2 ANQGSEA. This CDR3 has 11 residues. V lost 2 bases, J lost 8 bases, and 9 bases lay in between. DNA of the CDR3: TGCAGCGTTGAACCGGCCAACGAAGCTTTCTTT. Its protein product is CSVEPANEAFF.

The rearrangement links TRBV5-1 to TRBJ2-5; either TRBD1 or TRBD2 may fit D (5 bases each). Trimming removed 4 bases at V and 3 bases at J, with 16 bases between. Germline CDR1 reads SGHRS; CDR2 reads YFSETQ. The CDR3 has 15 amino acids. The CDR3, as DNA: TGCGCCAGCAGCGACCCCGGGACCAACGAAGAGACCCAGTACTTC. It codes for CASSDPGTNEETQYF.